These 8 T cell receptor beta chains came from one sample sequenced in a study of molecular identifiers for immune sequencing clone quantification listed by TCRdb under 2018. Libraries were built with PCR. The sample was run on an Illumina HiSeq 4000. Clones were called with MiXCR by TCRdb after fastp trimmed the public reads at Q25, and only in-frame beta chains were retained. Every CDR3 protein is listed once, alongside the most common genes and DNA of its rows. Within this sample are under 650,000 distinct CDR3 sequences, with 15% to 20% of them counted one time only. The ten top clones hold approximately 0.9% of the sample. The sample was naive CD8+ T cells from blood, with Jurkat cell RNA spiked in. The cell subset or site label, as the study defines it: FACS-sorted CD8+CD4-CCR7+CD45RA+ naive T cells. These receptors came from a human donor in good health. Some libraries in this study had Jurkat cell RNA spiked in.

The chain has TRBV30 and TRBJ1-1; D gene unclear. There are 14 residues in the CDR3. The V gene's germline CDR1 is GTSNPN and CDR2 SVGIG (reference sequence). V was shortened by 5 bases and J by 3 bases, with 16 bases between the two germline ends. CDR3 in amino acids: CAWGVMGSDTEAFF. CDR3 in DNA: TGTGCCTGGGGCGTAATGGGGTCGGACACTGAAGCTTTCTTT. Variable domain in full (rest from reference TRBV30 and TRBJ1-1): SQTIHQWPATLVQPVGSPLSLECTVEGTSNPNLYWYRQAAGRGLQLLFYSVGIGQISSEVPQNLSASRPQDRQFILSSKKLLLSDSGFYLCAWGVMGSDTEAFFGQGTRLTVV.

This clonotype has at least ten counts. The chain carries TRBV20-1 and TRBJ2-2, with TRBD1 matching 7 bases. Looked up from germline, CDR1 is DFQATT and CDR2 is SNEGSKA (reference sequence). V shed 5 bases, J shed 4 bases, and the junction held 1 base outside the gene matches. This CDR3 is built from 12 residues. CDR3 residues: CSAPGGTGELFF. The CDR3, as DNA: TGCAGTGCTCCAGGGGGCACCGGGGAGCTGTTTTTT.

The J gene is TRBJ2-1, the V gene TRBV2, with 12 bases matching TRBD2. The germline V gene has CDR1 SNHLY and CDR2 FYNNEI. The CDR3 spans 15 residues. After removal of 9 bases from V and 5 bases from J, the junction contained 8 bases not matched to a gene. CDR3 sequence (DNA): TGTGCCAGGACGGGACTAGCGGGTCCAGACAATGAGCAGTTCTTC. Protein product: CARTGLAGPDNEQFF.

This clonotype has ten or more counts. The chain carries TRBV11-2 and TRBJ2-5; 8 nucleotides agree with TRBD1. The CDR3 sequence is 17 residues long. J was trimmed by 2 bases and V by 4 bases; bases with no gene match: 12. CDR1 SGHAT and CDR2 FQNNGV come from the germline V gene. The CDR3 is CASSSPSTGVVQETQYF. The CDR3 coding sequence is TGTGCCAGCAGCTCCCCTTCGACAGGGGTTGTTCAAGAGACCCAGTACTTC. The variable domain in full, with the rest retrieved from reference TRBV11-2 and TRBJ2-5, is EAGVAQSPRYKIIEKRQSVAFWCNPISGHATLYWYQQILGQGPKLLIQFQNNGVVDDSQLPKDRFSAERLKGVDSTLKIQPAKLEDSAVYLCASSSPSTGVVQETQYFGPGTRLLVL.

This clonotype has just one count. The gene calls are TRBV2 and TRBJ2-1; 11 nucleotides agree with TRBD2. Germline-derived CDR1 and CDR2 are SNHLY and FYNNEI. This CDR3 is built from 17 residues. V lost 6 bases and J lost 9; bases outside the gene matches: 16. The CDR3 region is CASRDLYTSGSLGEQFF. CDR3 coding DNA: TGTGCCAGCAGGGATCTCTATACTAGCGGGAGTCTTGGTGAGCAGTTCTTC.

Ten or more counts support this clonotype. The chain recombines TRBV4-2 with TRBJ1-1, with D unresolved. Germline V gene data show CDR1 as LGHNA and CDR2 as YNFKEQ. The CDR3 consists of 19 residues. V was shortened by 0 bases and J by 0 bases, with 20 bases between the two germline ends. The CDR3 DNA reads TGTGCCAGCAGCCAAGAAGAGGCAGCCTCCTTCCCTATGAACACTGAAGCTTTCTTT. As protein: CASSQEEAASFPMNTEAFF.

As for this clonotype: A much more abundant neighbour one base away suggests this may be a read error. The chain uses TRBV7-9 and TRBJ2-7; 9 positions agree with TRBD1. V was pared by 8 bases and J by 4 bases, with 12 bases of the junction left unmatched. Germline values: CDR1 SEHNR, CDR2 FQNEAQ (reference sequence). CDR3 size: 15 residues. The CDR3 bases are TGTGCCAGCGGCAAAACCGGACAGGGGTATTACGAGCAGTACTTC. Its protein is CASGKTGQGYYEQYF.

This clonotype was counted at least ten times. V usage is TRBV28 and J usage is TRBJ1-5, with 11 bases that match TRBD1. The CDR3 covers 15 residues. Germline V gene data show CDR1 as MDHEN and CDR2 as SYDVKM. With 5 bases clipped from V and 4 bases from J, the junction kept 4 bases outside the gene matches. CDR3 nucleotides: TGTGCCAGCAGTCCCGGGACAGGGGGTAATCAGCCCCAGCATTTT. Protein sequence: CASSPGTGGNQPQHF.